The present T cell receptor beta chain was sequenced within a study of T-cell reconstitution after alpha-beta-depleted transplantation in children. This sample's TCRbeta library carried unique molecular identifier barcodes. Using its own MiXCR run on the PCR reads, TCRdb lists one record per CDR3 protein. The repertoire holds around 200,000 distinct CDR3 sequences, with around 6.8% as singletons. This clonotype was seen at least ten times. V lost 4 bases, J lost 2 bases, and 14 bases lay in between. CDR3 length equals 15 residues. Looked up from germline, CDR1 is LGHDT and CDR2 is YNNKEL (reference sequence).

The sample in question was PBMCs from the stem cell graft donor, obtained from the stem cell graft. The chain is built from TRBV3-1 and TRBJ1-1, with D possibly TRBD1 on 6 matching bases. This sequence was found in a human donor who donated a stem cell graft to a child with Wiskott-Aldrich syndrome. Written as DNA, the CDR3 is TGTGCCAGCAGCCGATTAACAGGGTCCAACACTGAAGCTTTCTTT. It translates to CASSRLTGSNTEAFF.